This is a list of T cell receptor beta chains from one sample in a study of graft-versus-host responses after intestinal transplantation. Sequencing was performed with immunoSEQ multiplex PCR; in TCRdb, only in-frame clones are kept and a portion is missing. The sample lists about 64,000 clones; 92% were seen once. The sequencing used bone marrow, collected 700 to 750 days after intestinal transplantation. The receptors were gathered from a human patient who received an intestinal transplant, so some T cells may come from the graft donor. The CDR3 runs from the conserved cysteine through the conserved F or W. Each record gives: CDR3 protein, CDR3 DNA, D gene, J gene, V gene, clone size. A D gene is named only where the DNA matches it firmly. Clone size is given for some rows only: seen once, a few or many times, or a class if the clone is expanded.

CASSWAPRGSSYEQYF TGTGCCAGCAGCTGGGCCCCTCGAGGGAGCTCCTACGAGCAGTACTTC - TRBJ2-7 TRBV4-2 -
CASSWTSGGSSYNEQFF TGTGCCAGCAGCTGGACTAGCGGGGGGAGCTCCTACAATGAGCAGTTCTTC TRBD2 TRBJ2-1 TRBV11-2 few
CASSAGQGSTEAFF TGTGCCAGCAGTGCGGGACAGGGGAGCACTGAAGCTTTCTTT TRBD1 TRBJ1-1 TRBV6-5 -
CASSPHGYSPYNEQFF TGTGCCAGCAGCCCCCACGGTTACTCACCCTACAATGAGCAGTTCTTC - TRBJ2-1 TRBV11-3 -
CASSQSTLPRSTGELFF TGCGCCAGCAGCCAATCGACTCTCCCTAGATCCACCGGGGAGCTGTTTTTT - TRBJ2-2 TRBV4-1 -
CASSLGDRTYQETQYF TGCGCCAGCAGCTTGGGGGACAGGACGTACCAAGAGACCCAGTACTTC TRBD1 TRBJ2-5 TRBV5-1 -
CASSFDRRWETQYF TGTGCCAGCAGCTTTGACAGGCGATGGGAGACCCAGTACTTC - TRBJ2-5 TRBV5-6 -
CASSRQGYEQYF TGTGCCAGCAGCCGACAGGGCTATGAGCAGTACTTC TRBD1 TRBJ2-7 TRBV6-5 few
CASSPGEEDGYTF TGTGCCAGCTCACCAGGCGAAGAGGATGGCTACACCTTC - TRBJ1-2 TRBV18 -
CASSLPTDRELFF TGCGCCAGCAGCTTACCGACTGACCGGGAGCTGTTTTTT - TRBJ2-2 TRBV4-1 once
CASSPPGGQGAYGYTF TGTGCCAGCTCACCACCAGGGGGGCAGGGTGCCTATGGCTACACCTTC - TRBJ1-2 TRBV18 -
CASSPESTYNEQFF TGTGCCAGCAGCCCGGAGTCCACCTACAATGAGCAGTTCTTC - TRBJ2-1 TRBV11-3 -
CASSRRPFNTEAFF TGTGCCAGCAGCCGTCGGCCCTTCAACACTGAAGCTTTCTTT - TRBJ1-1 TRBV5-6 -
CASRPGTTNYGYTF TGCGCCAGCAGGCCCGGGACGACAAACTATGGCTACACCTTC - TRBJ1-2 TRBV5-1 -
CASGTNRGRIYGYTF TGTGCCAGCGGAACAAACAGGGGGCGTATCTATGGCTACACCTTC TRBD1 TRBJ1-2 TRBV28 -
CASSVTGTGGYEQYF TGTGCCAGCAGTGTCACCGGGACAGGGGGCTACGAGCAGTACTTC TRBD1 TRBJ2-7 TRBV7-6 -
CASSAQPGQGETQYF TGTGCCAGCAGCGCCCAACCGGGACAGGGAGAGACCCAGTACTTC TRBD1 TRBJ2-5 TRBV9 -
CASSFPPGGGNTEAFF TGTGCCAGCAGCTTTCCCCCTGGAGGGGGGAACACTGAAGCTTTCTTT - TRBJ1-1 TRBV7-3 -
CASSQDWALANNEQYF TGTGCCAGCAGCCAAGATTGGGCACTAGCGAACAACGAGCAGTACTTC TRBD2 TRBJ2-7 TRBV14 -
CASSFEDSSGNTIYF TGTGCCAGCAGCTTTGAGGACAGCTCTGGAAACACCATATATTTT - TRBJ1-3 TRBV5-6 once
CASRAEGGSPLHF TGTGCCAGCAGGGCTGAAGGGGGCTCACCCCTCCACTTT TRBD1 TRBJ1-6 TRBV2 -
CAVLLGALEGQSEQFF TGTGCTGTACTCCTTGGGGCCCTTGAGGGGCAATCTGAGCAGTTCTTC - TRBJ2-1 TRBV12-5 -
CAWARSDNEKLFF TGTGCCTGGGCGCGGTCCGATAATGAAAAACTGTTTTTT - TRBJ1-4 TRBV30 once
CASSRSTGDTGELFF TGCGCCAGCAGCCGATCTACAGGGGACACCGGGGAGCTGTTTTTT TRBD1 TRBJ2-2 TRBV5-1 -
CASSAGLAGRTDTQYF TGTGCCAGCAGCGCAGGACTAGCGGGACGCACAGATACGCAGTATTTT TRBD2 TRBJ2-3 TRBV7-2 once
CASSADLGEKLFF TGTGCCAGCAGTGCGGACCTTGGTGAAAAACTGTTTTTT - TRBJ1-4 TRBV7-3 -
CASSLQDTEAFF TGTGCCAGCAGCTTGCAGGACACTGAAGCTTTCTTT - TRBJ1-1 TRBV4-2 -
CASSPMEAPDTQYF TGTGCCAGCAGCCCTATGGAGGCCCCGGATACGCAGTATTTT - TRBJ2-3 TRBV7-9 once
CASSLGGLAVDTGELFF TGTGCCAGCAGCTTAGGGGGACTAGCGGTAGACACCGGGGAGCTGTTTTTT TRBD2 TRBJ2-2 TRBV13 -
CASRRAGELFF TGTGCCAGTAGAAGGGCCGGGGAGCTGTTTTTT - TRBJ2-2 TRBV19 -
CASSLSSLSSYEQYF TGTGCCAGCAGCTTATCTAGCCTAAGCTCCTACGAGCAGTACTTC - TRBJ2-7 TRBV7-9 few
CASSGGTSLGSPLHF TGCGCCAGCAGCGGCGGGACATCACTGGGTTCACCCCTCCACTTT - TRBJ1-6 TRBV5-1 few
CASSQYGGNEQFF TGTGCCAGCAGCCAATACGGGGGCAATGAGCAGTTCTTC - TRBJ2-1 TRBV27 -
CASSFVLLAGGNNEQFF TGCGCCAGCAGCTTCGTACTACTAGCGGGGGGAAACAATGAGCAGTTCTTC TRBD2 TRBJ2-1 TRBV5-1 -
CASSLRFPEAFF TGTGCCAGCAGCTTAAGGTTCCCTGAAGCTTTCTTT - TRBJ1-1 TRBV5-5 -
CASSLGLRDARATNEKLFF TGTGCCAGCAGCTTGGGTCTCCGGGACGCCCGTGCAACTAATGAAAAACTGTTTTTT - TRBJ1-4 TRBV5-6 -
CASRAGTARPSNEKLFF TGCGCCAGCCGGGCCGGGACAGCACGACCGAGTAATGAAAAACTGTTTTTT TRBD1 TRBJ1-4 TRBV10-2 -
CASSARGRETQYF TGTGCCAGCAGCGCCAGGGGGCGGGAGACCCAGTACTTC TRBD1 TRBJ2-5 TRBV7-9 -
CASSSYKPDRFNTEAFF TGTGCCAGCAGCTCATACAAACCGGACAGATTCAACACTGAAGCTTTCTTT - TRBJ1-1 TRBV11-1 -
CASSSTGSGQPQHF TGTGCCAGCAGCTCGACAGGGTCAGGTCAGCCCCAGCATTTT TRBD1 TRBJ1-5 TRBV11-3 -
CSAGGRSYNEQFF TGCAGCGCGGGGGGCCGGTCCTACAATGAGCAGTTCTTC - TRBJ2-1 TRBV29-1 few
CASSQVSTDTQYF TGTGCCAGCAGCCAAGTTAGCACAGATACGCAGTATTTT - TRBJ2-3 TRBV14 -